This record looks at one T cell receptor beta chain sequence and its context. Its target is not known. This entry comes from a study of CD4 T cells in relation to SARS-CoV-2 and coronaviruses. For the study at large: Controls used an HIV-1 Nef peptide pool or no peptide.

Assay: immunoSEQ multiplex PCR; the TCRdb copy retains only in-frame clones and omits some. The sample lists 15,000 to 20,000 clones, over 65% seen once, with around 30% in the top ten. V lost 6 bases and J 8 bases, leaving 12 bases between the germline ends. CDR3 length: 12 amino acids. The unexposed donors gave CD4+ T cells in 2011-2018, prior to COVID-19. Isolation of CD4+ T cells took place after approximately eleven days in culture. Testing used SARS-CoV-2 S/N and four cold-coronavirus spikes on unexposed-donor CD4+ T cells, cells permitting. The chain carries TRBV12-3 or TRBV12-4 and TRBJ2-3, with a tentative D call TRBD1 (5 bases). The sequence was obtained from a human donor in good health. What was sequenced was CD4+ T cells from PBMCs, cultured in vitro. DNA of the CDR3: TGTGCCAGCAGCCTCCTTAGGGGTACGCAGTATTTT. Protein sequence: CASSLLRGTQYF.